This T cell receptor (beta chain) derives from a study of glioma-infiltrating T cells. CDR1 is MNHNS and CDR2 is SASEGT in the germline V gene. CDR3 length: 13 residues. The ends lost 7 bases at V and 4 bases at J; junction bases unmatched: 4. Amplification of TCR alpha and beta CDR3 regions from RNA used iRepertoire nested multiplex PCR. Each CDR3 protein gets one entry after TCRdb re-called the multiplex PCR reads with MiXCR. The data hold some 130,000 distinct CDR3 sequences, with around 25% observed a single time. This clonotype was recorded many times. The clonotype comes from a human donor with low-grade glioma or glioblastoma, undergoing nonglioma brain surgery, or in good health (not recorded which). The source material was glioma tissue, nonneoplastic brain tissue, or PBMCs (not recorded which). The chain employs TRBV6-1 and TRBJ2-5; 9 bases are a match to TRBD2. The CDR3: CASKSGGIETQYF. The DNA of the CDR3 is TGTGCCAGCAAGAGCGGGGGGATAGAGACCCAGTACTTC.